This T cell receptor beta chain was documented in a study of response to subunit inactivated influenza vaccine. Study-level results: Each seasonal flu vaccination may recruit only limited new T cells, authors suggested.

The junction had 3 bases not matched to a gene; V was cut back by 1 base and J by 5 bases. This CDR3 is built from 14 residues. Looked up from germline, CDR1 is SGHRS and CDR2 is YFSETQ. Only a few counts were recorded for this clonotype. Its antigen remains unidentified. TCRdb analysed the RT-PCR reads with MiXCR anew, one entry per CDR3 protein. Here the sample spans approximately 290,000 distinct CDR3 sequences, roughly 20% being singletons. The source material was PBMCs from blood, sampled less than 22 months after vaccination. This clonotype originated in a man aged 50 to 69 who received an inactivated influenza vaccine. The chain uses TRBV5-1 and TRBJ2-1; 7 nucleotides match TRBD1. The CDR3 sequence: CASSLWTGDNEQFF. CDR3 in DNA: TGCGCCAGCAGCTTGTGGACAGGCGACAATGAGCAGTTCTTC.